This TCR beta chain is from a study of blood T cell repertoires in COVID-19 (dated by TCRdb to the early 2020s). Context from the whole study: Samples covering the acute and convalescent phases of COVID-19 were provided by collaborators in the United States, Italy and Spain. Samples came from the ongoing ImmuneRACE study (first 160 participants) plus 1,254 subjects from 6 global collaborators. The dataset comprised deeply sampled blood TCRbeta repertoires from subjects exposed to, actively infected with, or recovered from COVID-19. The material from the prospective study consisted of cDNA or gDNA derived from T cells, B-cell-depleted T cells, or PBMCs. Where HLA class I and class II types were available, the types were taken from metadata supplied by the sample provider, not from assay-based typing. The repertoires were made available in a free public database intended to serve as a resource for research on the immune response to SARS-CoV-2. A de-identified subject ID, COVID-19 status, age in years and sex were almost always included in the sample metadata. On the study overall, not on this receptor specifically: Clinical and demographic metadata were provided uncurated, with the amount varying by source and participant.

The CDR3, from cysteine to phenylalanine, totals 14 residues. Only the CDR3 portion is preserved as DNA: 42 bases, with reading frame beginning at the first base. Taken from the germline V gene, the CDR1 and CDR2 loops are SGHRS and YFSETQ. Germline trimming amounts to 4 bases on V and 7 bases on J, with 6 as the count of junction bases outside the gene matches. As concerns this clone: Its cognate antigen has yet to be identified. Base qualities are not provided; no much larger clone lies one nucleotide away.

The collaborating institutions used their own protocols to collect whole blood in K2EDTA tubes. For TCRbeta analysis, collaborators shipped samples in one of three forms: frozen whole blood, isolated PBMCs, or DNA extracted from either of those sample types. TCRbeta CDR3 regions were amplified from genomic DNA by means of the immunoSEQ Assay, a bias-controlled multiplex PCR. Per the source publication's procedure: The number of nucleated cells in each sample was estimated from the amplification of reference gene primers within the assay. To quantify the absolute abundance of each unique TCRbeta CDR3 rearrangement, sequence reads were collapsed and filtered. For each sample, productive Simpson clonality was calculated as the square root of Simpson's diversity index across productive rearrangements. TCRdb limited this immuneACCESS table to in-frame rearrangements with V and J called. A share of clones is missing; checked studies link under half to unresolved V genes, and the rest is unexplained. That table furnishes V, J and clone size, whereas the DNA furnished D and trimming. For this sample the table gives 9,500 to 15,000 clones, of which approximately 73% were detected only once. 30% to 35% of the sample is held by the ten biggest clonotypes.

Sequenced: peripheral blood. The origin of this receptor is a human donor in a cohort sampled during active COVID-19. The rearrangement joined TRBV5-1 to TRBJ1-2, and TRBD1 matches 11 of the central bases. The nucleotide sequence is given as TGCGCCAGCAGCCAAAGGACAGGGGGCGGTGGCTACACCTTC. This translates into CASSQRTGGGGYTF.